One and the same sample provided the 14 T cell receptor beta chains below, sequenced in a study of T-cell reconstitution after alpha-beta-depleted transplantation in children. Preparation of the TCRbeta library was carried out with unique molecular identifiers. TCRdb fed the PCR reads into MiXCR, producing one record per CDR3 protein. This table holds roughly 500,000 distinct CDR3 sequences, approximately 16% found once. Sequenced here: PBMCs from the stem cell graft donor, sampled from the stem cell graft. Receptor source: a human donor who donated a stem cell graft to a child with acute lymphoblastic leukemia.

This chain connects TRBV7-6 to TRBJ2-7; D perhaps matches TRBD1 (6 bases). Deletions cut 5 bases from V and 3 bases from J, with 14 bases between. The CDR3 loop spans 14 amino acids. CDR1 and CDR2 from the germline V gene are SGHVS and FNYEAQ. The CDR3 loop reads CASSHIQGIYEQYF. The CDR3 nucleotides are TGTGCCAGCAGCCACATACAGGGAATCTACGAGCAGTACTTC.

This clonotype was picked up a small number of times. This chain joins TRBV12-3 or TRBV12-4 and TRBJ2-2, with 12 bases identical to TRBD2. V lost 6 bases and J lost 8; bases outside the gene matches: 10. The CDR3 loop spans 16 amino acids. The CDR3 bases are TGTGCCAGCAGCTCGCCAGGACTAGCGGGATTTGGGGAGCTGTTTTTT. Encoded protein: CASSSPGLAGFGELFF.

The V gene is TRBV29-1, the J gene TRBJ2-5, with D tentatively TRBD1 or TRBD2 (5 bases each). Deletions cut 1 base from V and 5 bases from J, with 17 bases between. This CDR3 is 15 amino acids long. Germline CDR1 SQVTM, CDR2 ANQGSEA. The CDR3 DNA reads as TGCAGCGTTGAAGCGGGGCGGGCCCCACGCGAGACCCAGTACTTC. Its protein product is CSVEAGRAPRETQYF.

This clonotype was counted only a few times. J is TRBJ1-1 and V is TRBV5-1, with D unclear. Germline V gene sequence: CDR1 SGHRS, CDR2 YFSETQ. The CDR3 consists of 15 residues. Trimming took off 4 bases at V and 4 bases at J, with 17 bases between the two ends. CDR3 loop: CASSLLGVPITEAFF. CDR3 DNA: TGCGCCAGCAGCCTTCTCGGGGTTCCGATCACTGAAGCTTTCTTT.

In its sample, this clonotype was seen a few times. This sequence joins TRBV5-1 and TRBJ2-7, with D perhaps TRBD1 (6 bases). Germline assignment: CDR1 SGHRS and CDR2 YFSETQ. Trimming stripped 4 bases from V and 0 bases from J, with 17 bases between. The CDR3 has 16 residues. CDR3 region: CASSIQNRVGSYEQYF. DNA for the CDR3: TGCGCCAGCAGCATACAGAACAGGGTTGGCTCCTACGAGCAGTACTTC.

This clonotype was picked up many times. V is TRBV4-1 and J is TRBJ2-1, with D possibly TRBD1 on 6 matching bases. Germline CDR1 is MGHRA and CDR2 is YSYEKL. The V end was cut by 3 bases, the J end by 6 bases, with 12 bases between. The CDR3 covers 14 residues. Written as DNA, the CDR3 is TGCGCCAGCAGCCATTCGGGACACAGCAATGAGCAGTTCTTC. Its protein is CASSHSGHSNEQFF.

In its sample, this clonotype was seen a few times. The chain employs TRBV9 and TRBJ2-1; no clear D gene. The ends were cut back, 4 bases at V and 5 bases at J, with 22 bases in the middle. Germline CDR1 reads SGDLS; CDR2 reads YYNGEE. CDR3 length equals 17 residues. The CDR3 DNA is TGTGCCAGCAGCTCTAGAGGTAGTGCGAGTGTCGACAATGAGCAGTTCTTC. Translating it yields CASSSRGSASVDNEQFF.

The rearrangement links TRBV5-1 to TRBJ2-1; 11 nucleotides line up with TRBD1. Germline CDR1 is SGHRS and CDR2 is YFSETQ. The CDR3 spans 16 residues. With 4 bases clipped from V and 1 base from J, the junction kept 4 bases outside the gene matches. The CDR3 spells CASSLGDRGSYNEQFF. Here the CDR3 DNA reads TGCGCCAGCAGCCTGGGGGACAGGGGGTCCTACAATGAGCAGTTCTTC.

The table lists this clonotype with a few counts. The chain carries TRBV11-1 and TRBJ2-7, with 10 nucleotides matching TRBD1. CDR1 SGHAT and CDR2 FQDESV come from the germline V gene (reference sequence). Germline trimming cut 5 bases from V and 5 bases from J; bases unmatched to any gene: 9. This CDR3 spans 15 amino acids. CDR3 bases: TGTGCCAGCAGCGAGGTGGACAGGGGGATCGACGAGCAGTACTTC. Amino acids: CASSEVDRGIDEQYF.

This clonotype came up many times. The chain employs TRBV12-3 or TRBV12-4 and TRBJ1-1; no clear D gene. The ends were cut back, 2 bases at V and 1 base at J, with 2 bases in the middle. The CDR3 is 12 residues long. For the CDR3, the DNA is TGTGCCAGCAGTTTATGGAACACTGAAGCTTTCTTT. Its protein product is CASSLWNTEAFF.

The sample holds many counts of this clonotype. This chain uses TRBV7-3 with TRBJ1-1; D is unresolved. This CDR3 region has 13 residues. Trimming removed 3 bases from V and 4 bases from J, with 9 bases in between. Germline V CDR1 and CDR2: SGHTA, FQGTGA. Written as DNA, the CDR3 is TGTGCCAGCAGCTTTGGGGTTGGCACTGAAGCTTTCTTT. This sequence encodes CASSFGVGTEAFF.

The V and J genes are TRBV29-1 and TRBJ1-3; possible D gene TRBD1, 6 bases. Germline values: CDR1 SQVTM, CDR2 ANQGSEA. V was cut by 3 bases and J by 2 bases, with 8 bases left in between. The CDR3 totals 13 residues. This chain's CDR3 is CSVDQGTGNTIYF. DNA of the CDR3: TGCAGCGTTGATCAGGGGACTGGAAACACCATATATTTT.

This rearrangement joins TRBV20-1 to TRBJ2-1, with 8 positions matching TRBD2. Germline-derived CDR1 and CDR2 are DFQATT and SNEGSKA (reference sequence). The CDR3 is made up of 15 amino acids. V dropped 0 bases and J dropped 7; count of bases not matched to a gene: 8. The CDR3 DNA sequence: TGCAGTGCTAGAGATATTCCAGCGGGAGTGAATGAGCAGTTCTTC. Translation gives CSARDIPAGVNEQFF.

The chain links TRBV5-6 to TRBJ1-1; D unclear. V was clipped by 0 bases and J by 4 bases, with 13 bases between them. CDR1 and CDR2 (germline): SGHDT, YYEEEE. This CDR3 region has 15 residues. In nucleotides, the CDR3 is TGTGCCAGCAGCTTGGTCTCCGGGTTTAGCACTGAAGCTTTCTTT. This encodes CASSLVSGFSTEAFF.